The rows below give T cell receptor beta chains drawn from one sample of a study of blood T cell repertoires in COVID-19. Clones were sequenced by immunoSEQ multiplex PCR, and TCRdb holds only the in-frame ones, with some missing. This repertoire shows about 44,000 clones, about 88% found once; its top ten account for about a sixth. Sequenced material: peripheral blood. These receptors were obtained from a man between 65 and 80 years old with active COVID-19. CDR3s include the opening cysteine and the closing phenylalanine or tryptophan. A D gene is named only where the DNA matches it firmly. Expanded clones get a size class; other rows say once, few or many, or leave the size out.

D	J	size	V	DNA	CDR3
.	TRBJ2-1	.	TRBV5-1	TGCGCCAGCAGCTTGGTAGGCCCGAGGTTTTCCTACAATGAGCAGTTCTTC	CASSLVGPRFSYNEQFF
.	TRBJ1-6	.	TRBV6-5	TGTGCCACTTTGAGGACAGAAAATTCACCCCTCCACTTT	CATLRTENSPLHF
TRBD2	TRBJ2-7	.	TRBV5-1	TGCGCCAGCAGCGTGCCGGGACTAGCGGCCCCCGGGAGGAACGAGCAGTACTTC	CASSVPGLAAPGRNEQYF
.	TRBJ2-2	.	TRBV7-2	TGTGCCAGCAGCTCCCCCCGGGGGGCTGGCACCGGGGAGCTGTTTTTT	CASSSPRGAGTGELFF
TRBD1	TRBJ2-1	.	TRBV4-3	TGCGCCAGCAGCCAACTACAGGGGGCCACCTACAATGAGCAGTTCTTC	CASSQLQGATYNEQFF
.	TRBJ1-1	.	TRBV7-2	TGTGCCAGCAGCCCGGGGATGGGGCGGGGCCGGTCTGAAGCTTTCTTT	CASSPGMGRGRSEAFF
TRBD2	TRBJ2-5	.	TRBV25-1	TGTGCCAGCAGTGAGATGACTAGCGGCCAAGAGACCCAGTACTTC	CASSEMTSGQETQYF
TRBD2	TRBJ2-1	.	TRBV14	TGTGCCAGCAGCCGCATAGCGGGGGGGCTCTTTAATGAGCAGTTCTTC	CASSRIAGGLFNEQFF
TRBD2	TRBJ2-1	.	TRBV4-1	TGCGCCAGCAGCCAGGCGCTAGCGGGTGGCTACAATGAGCAGTTCTTC	CASSQALAGGYNEQFF
TRBD1	TRBJ1-1	.	TRBV3-1/TRBV3-2	TGTGCCAGCACGCAGGGGGCATACACTGAAGCTTTCTTT	CASTQGAYTEAFF
.	TRBJ1-3	once	TRBV5-1	TGCGCCAGCAGCTTGGACAGCTACTCTGGAAACACCATATATTTT	CASSLDSYSGNTIYF
TRBD1	TRBJ2-5	.	TRBV6-5	TGTGCCACCGGGACAGGCGAAGAGACCCAGTACTTC	CATGTGEETQYF
TRBD2	TRBJ2-2	.	TRBV7-8	TGTGCCATAGGGACTAGCGGGGGGCCTCCCACCGGGGAGCTGTTTTTT	CAIGTSGGPPTGELFF
.	TRBJ1-4	.	TRBV9	TGTGCCAGCAGCGTCGGAGGACGGGGTAATGAAAAACTGTTTTTT	CASSVGGRGNEKLFF
TRBD2	TRBJ2-1	.	TRBV7-2	TGTGCCAGCAGCTCCGCCACTAGCGGGGGGATGAATGAGCAGTTCTTC	CASSSATSGGMNEQFF
TRBD2	TRBJ2-7	.	TRBV25-1	TGTGCCAGCAGTGAGCTAGCGGGGGGGACCTACGAGCAGTACTTC	CASSELAGGTYEQYF
.	TRBJ2-2	.	TRBV11-3	TGTGCCAGCAGCTCGGGACAAACGAACACCGGGGAGCTGTTTTTT	CASSSGQTNTGELFF
.	TRBJ2-1	.	TRBV6-2/TRBV6-3	TGTGCCAGCAGTTTAACTAGCACGTTTTACAATGAGCAGTTCTTC	CASSLTSTFYNEQFF
TRBD1	TRBJ2-5	.	TRBV24-1	TGTGCCACCAGTGCGACACAGGGGGCCCAAGAGACCCAGTACTTC	CATSATQGAQETQYF
.	TRBJ2-1	.	TRBV6-5	TGTGCCAGCAGTTCCATACGGGTCATCTCCTACAATGAGCAGTTCTTC	CASSSIRVISYNEQFF
TRBD2	TRBJ2-1	.	TRBV7-2	TGTGCCAGCAGCTTAATGGTAGCGGGGAACAATGAGCAGTTCTTC	CASSLMVAGNNEQFF
.	TRBJ1-2	.	TRBV7-2	TGTGCCAGCAGGTTTCCTACAGGCGGCTATGGCTACACCTTC	CASRFPTGGYGYTF
TRBD1	TRBJ1-2	few	TRBV7-2	TGTGCCAGCAGCGTTGGCGCGGGCAGGGGGATTGCTAACTATGGCTACACCTTC	CASSVGAGRGIANYGYTF
TRBD1	TRBJ1-5	few	TRBV6-5	TGTGCCAGCAGGATGACAGGGCCTCAGCCCCAGCATTTT	CASRMTGPQPQHF
TRBD1	TRBJ1-1	.	TRBV6-2/TRBV6-3	TGTGCCAGCAGTCACCGCCCTCGGGACAGGGGTACTGAAGCTTTCTTT	CASSHRPRDRGTEAFF
TRBD1	TRBJ1-1	.	TRBV10-3	TGTGCCATCACAATGGACAGGGGCTCGTCCGAAGCTTTCTTT	CAITMDRGSSEAFF
.	TRBJ2-7	.	TRBV20-1	TGCAGTGCTAGTCTTATTAGCTTCGACGAGCAGTACTTC	CSASLISFDEQYF
TRBD1	TRBJ2-7	.	TRBV11-3	TGTGCCAGCAGCTTAGGGACAGGGGGTTACGAGCAGTACTTC	CASSLGTGGYEQYF
.	TRBJ2-5	.	TRBV4-3	TGCGCCAGCAGCCAGGATCTAGGAGAAGAGACCCAGTACTTC	CASSQDLGEETQYF
TRBD1	TRBJ2-1	.	TRBV6-2/TRBV6-3	TGTGCCAGCAGTTATGGGCGGGACAGGGGTGGCAATGAGCAGTTCTTC	CASSYGRDRGGNEQFF
TRBD2	TRBJ2-3	.	TRBV15	TGTGCCACCAGCAGAGGGGACTACACAGATACGCAGTATTTT	CATSRGDYTDTQYF
.	TRBJ1-2	once	TRBV6-1	TGTGCCAGCAGTGAAATGGGGGGAGCTAACTATGGCTACACCTTC	CASSEMGGANYGYTF
TRBD1	TRBJ2-3	.	TRBV7-2	TGTGCCAGCAGGTCCGGGACAGGGGCCCCAGATACGCAGTATTTT	CASRSGTGAPDTQYF
.	TRBJ2-1	.	TRBV7-3	TGTGCCAGCAGCTCGGACAATGAGCAGTTCTTC	CASSSDNEQFF
TRBD1	TRBJ1-3	.	TRBV19	TGTGCCAGTAGTAACGGACAGGGTTGGACCACCATATATTTT	CASSNGQGWTTIYF
TRBD1	TRBJ2-2	.	TRBV6-6	TGTGCCAGCAGTCCACAGGGGAAGTCACCCGGGGAGCTGTTTTTT	CASSPQGKSPGELFF
TRBD1	TRBJ1-4	.	TRBV5-1	TGCGCCAGCAGCTACGGACAGGGGCTTGAAAAACTGTTTTTT	CASSYGQGLEKLFF
.	TRBJ1-1	.	TRBV18	TGTGCCAGCTCACCAAAACAGAATGTGAACACTGAAGCTTTCTTT	CASSPKQNVNTEAFF
.	TRBJ1-2	.	TRBV11-2	TGTGCCAGCAGCTCCCCGGGGAGGGGGGGTGGCTACACCTTC	CASSSPGRGGGYTF
.	TRBJ1-5	.	TRBV29-1	TGCAGCGTTCTGGCAGGGCCGGGGGACTTAACCAATCAGCCCCAGCATTTT	CSVLAGPGDLTNQPQHF
TRBD2	TRBJ2-2	.	TRBV3-1/TRBV3-2	TGTGCCAGCAGCCTGCTAGCGGGGGGGCCGGTCGCCGGGGAGCTGTTTTTT	CASSLLAGGPVAGELFF
.	TRBJ2-1	.	TRBV4-2	TGTGCCAGCAGCCAAGATAAGGCCCGTATGCGGAACCTTTACAATGAGCAGTTCTTC	CASSQDKARMRNLYNEQFF
.	TRBJ1-1	.	TRBV19	TGTGCCAGTAGTATAATAGGGAACGGCGGCGGGGCTTTCTTT	CASSIIGNGGGAFF
.	TRBJ2-1	.	TRBV11-3	TGTGCCAGCAGCGTAGGGGGGACAGAGGACAATGAGCAGTTCTTC	CASSVGGTEDNEQFF